The rows below give T cell receptor beta chains drawn from one sample of a study of shared clonotypes between healthy human individuals. Clones were sequenced by immunoSEQ multiplex PCR, and TCRdb holds only the in-frame ones, with some missing. The sample lists some 2,100,000 clones; approximately 94% were seen once. Sequencing was done on a sample of naive CD4+ T cells sorted from blood. The source is a man younger than 35 in good health. Each CDR3 is given with its conserved first and last residue. Fields, in order: CDR3 DNA, CDR3 protein, clone size, D gene, J gene, V gene. D genes are given only for firm matches. Clone size is shown for a subset of rows, as once, few, many or a class of expanded clone.

TGTGCCAGCAGATCGGTAGGACTAGCAAATGGTCCGTTCTTC,CASRSVGLANGPFF,once,TRBD2,TRBJ2-1,TRBV27
TGTGCCTGGAGTGCAGAGGAGACCCAGTACTTC,CAWSAEETQYF,NA,NA,TRBJ2-5,TRBV30
TGTGCCTGGATTGGGAACACTGAAGCTTTCTTT,CAWIGNTEAFF,NA,NA,TRBJ1-1,TRBV30
TGTGCCAGCAGTCTCTCCACAGGGGGTCGGACTGAAGCTTTCTTT,CASSLSTGGRTEAFF,NA,TRBD1,TRBJ1-1,TRBV28
TGTGCCAGCAGTTACTCGATGGTCCCTTCCAGGGAGACCCAGTACTTC,CASSYSMVPSRETQYF,NA,NA,TRBJ2-5,TRBV6-5
TGTGCCAGCAGCTTAGCCCATACGGAGCAGTTCTTC,CASSLAHTEQFF,NA,NA,TRBJ2-1,TRBV11-2
TGCAGCGTCCTCAGGGCGGGGGCGGGCGGCTACACCTTC,CSVLRAGAGGYTF,NA,NA,TRBJ1-2,TRBV29-1
TGTGCCAGCAGCCTCGGACTAGCCGATGAGCAGTTCTTC,CASSLGLADEQFF,NA,TRBD2,TRBJ2-1,TRBV14
TGTGCCTGGAGTCCCCAGGGTAATCAGCCCCAGCATTTT,CAWSPQGNQPQHF,NA,NA,TRBJ1-5,TRBV30
TGTGCCAGCAGCAAAGGCAGGCGGGGCTATGGCTACACCTTC,CASSKGRRGYGYTF,NA,NA,TRBJ1-2,TRBV21-1
TGTGCCAGCAGTTCTTCCGAGCAGTACTTC,CASSSSEQYF,NA,NA,TRBJ2-7,TRBV28
TGCAGCGTTGATCAGGGTCAGGGAGGCACGCAGTATTTT,CSVDQGQGGTQYF,NA,NA,TRBJ2-3,TRBV29-1
TGTGCCAGCAGCTCCCCGGGGACTAGAGGAGAGACCCAGTACTTC,CASSSPGTRGETQYF,NA,TRBD2,TRBJ2-5,TRBV5-4
TGTGCCAGCAGGGGAGGGGTTATCTACGAGCAGTACTTC,CASRGGVIYEQYF,NA,TRBD2,TRBJ2-7,TRBV28
TGTGCCAGCAGCCGAAGATCAGGGGGACCTACTGAAGCTTTCTTT,CASSRRSGGPTEAFF,NA,TRBD1,TRBJ1-1,TRBV7-2
TGTGCCAGCACCCGCACAGGGGGCACTGAAGCTTTCTTT,CASTRTGGTEAFF,NA,TRBD1,TRBJ1-1,TRBV2
TGTGCCAGCAGAGGGACGGGGGCCGGAGGCAATCAGCCCCAGCATTTT,CASRGTGAGGNQPQHF,NA,NA,TRBJ1-5,TRBV2
TGTGCCAGCAGCTTGGGGCAAGGGCCCTACGAGCAGTACTTC,CASSLGQGPYEQYF,NA,NA,TRBJ2-7,TRBV5-4
TGTGCCAGCAGTTCCCTACTAGCGGGAGGCGAGCAGTACTTC,CASSSLLAGGEQYF,NA,TRBD2,TRBJ2-7,TRBV6-5
TGCGCCAGCAGCTTAGGACAGATCTACTACAATGAGCAGTTCTTC,CASSLGQIYYNEQFF,once,NA,TRBJ2-1,TRBV5-1
TGTGCCAGCAGCTCGACAGACTATGGCTACACCTTC,CASSSTDYGYTF,NA,NA,TRBJ1-2,TRBV5-4
TGTGCCAGCAGTTCAACGGGGGAGGCTGGTTACTTC,CASSSTGEAGYF,NA,NA,TRBJ2-7,TRBV27
TGTGCCAGCAGCCTGCCAGGGCACAGGAAACAGTACTTC,CASSLPGHRKQYF,few,NA,TRBJ2-7,TRBV5-4
TGTGCCAGCGAGACAGGGGACTATGGCTACACCTTC,CASETGDYGYTF,NA,TRBD1,TRBJ1-2,TRBV2
TGTGCCTGGAGTTACAGCCGCACGGAGGGGCAGTATTTT,CAWSYSRTEGQYF,NA,NA,TRBJ2-3,TRBV30
TGTGCCTGGACCTCGGGACTAGTCGGGGAGCTGTTTTTT,CAWTSGLVGELFF,NA,TRBD2,TRBJ2-2,TRBV30
TGTGCCAGCAGCTCGCGGACCGAAAATCAGCCCCAGCATTTT,CASSSRTENQPQHF,NA,NA,TRBJ1-5,TRBV6-5
TGTGCCAGCAGCGTTAGCGGGACAGGGGAGACCCAGTACTTC,CASSVSGTGETQYF,NA,NA,TRBJ2-5,TRBV9
TGTGCCAGCAGCGCGGACAGGGGGCGAGCCGGGGAGCTGTTTTTT,CASSADRGRAGELFF,NA,TRBD1,TRBJ2-2,TRBV9
TGTGCCAGCAGTTATTCGGGACCCTTCAATCAGCCCCAGCATTTT,CASSYSGPFNQPQHF,NA,NA,TRBJ1-5,TRBV6-5
TGTGCCAGCAGTGCGAACCCGGTGGAGCAGTACTTC,CASSANPVEQYF,NA,NA,TRBJ2-7,TRBV6-6
TGTGCCATCAGTGAGTCGATGGCAGGGAACGAGCCCCAGCATTTT,CAISESMAGNEPQHF,NA,NA,TRBJ1-5,TRBV10-3
TGTGCCAGCACCCTCCCGGGCTATGGCTACACCTTC,CASTLPGYGYTF,NA,NA,TRBJ1-2,TRBV28
TGTGCCAGCAGTGACGGCGTTGGGGTATGGACCCAGTACTTC,CASSDGVGVWTQYF,NA,NA,TRBJ2-5,TRBV2
TGCGCCAGCAGCTTGGCCAAGGGGGGCCTAAGCACAGATACGCAGTATTTT,CASSLAKGGLSTDTQYF,NA,NA,TRBJ2-3,TRBV5-1
TGTGCCAGCTCACCACAGCAGGATACTAATTCACCCCTCCACTTT,CASSPQQDTNSPLHF,NA,NA,TRBJ1-6,TRBV18
TGTGCCAGCAGTGAATCGACAGCTAGACAGCCCCAGCATTTT,CASSESTARQPQHF,NA,NA,TRBJ1-5,TRBV2
TGCGCCAGTGGCGAACAGGGAGGGGAGACCCAGTACTTC,CASGEQGGETQYF,NA,NA,TRBJ2-5,TRBV5-1
TGTGCCAGCAGCTTGGGCACAGGGGGCGCCTATGGCTACACCTTC,CASSLGTGGAYGYTF,NA,TRBD1,TRBJ1-2,TRBV5-5
TGTGCCAGCAGTGAATTTAAGGGGAACACTGAAGCTTTCTTT,CASSEFKGNTEAFF,NA,NA,TRBJ1-1,TRBV25-1
TGTGCCAGCAGTTTATCCGGACGCCGTGAAGCTTTCTTT,CASSLSGRREAFF,NA,NA,TRBJ1-1,TRBV28
TGTGCCAGCAGTCGCGACAGGGGGCAGGGCTACACCTTC,CASSRDRGQGYTF,NA,TRBD1,TRBJ1-2,TRBV6-5
TGTGCCACGGGCCTAGCGGAGAAAGCCTTCTTC,CATGLAEKAFF,NA,TRBD2,TRBJ2-1,TRBV10-3
TGTGCCAGCAGCAAGACCGGGAGTTACACCGGGGAGCTGTTTTTT,CASSKTGSYTGELFF,NA,NA,TRBJ2-2,TRBV5-4
TGTGCCAGTAGTGGGACAGGGGGCGGGCAGCCCCAGCATTTT,CASSGTGGGQPQHF,once,TRBD1,TRBJ1-5,TRBV19
TGTGCCAGCTCACCACCGGGACGGATGAACACTGAAGCTTTCTTT,CASSPPGRMNTEAFF,NA,NA,TRBJ1-1,TRBV18
TGTGCCAGCTCACCACCAGCCGACAGCTACGAGCAGTACTTC,CASSPPADSYEQYF,NA,NA,TRBJ2-7,TRBV18
TGTGCCAGCAGCTTAGGACAGGGGACTCAAGAGACCCAGTACTTC,CASSLGQGTQETQYF,NA,TRBD1,TRBJ2-5,TRBV11-3
TGTGCCAGCAGCCACGGACTAGCGGGCCTGACGGAGCAGCAGTTCTTC,CASSHGLAGLTEQQFF,NA,TRBD2,TRBJ2-1,TRBV11-2
TGTGCCAGCAGCCAAGATCTCCGCCAATCGCAGTTCTTC,CASSQDLRQSQFF,NA,NA,TRBJ2-1,TRBV14
TGCGCCAGCAGCCCCGGCTCCTTTTCTGAGAAGCAGTACTTC,CASSPGSFSEKQYF,NA,NA,TRBJ2-7,TRBV5-1